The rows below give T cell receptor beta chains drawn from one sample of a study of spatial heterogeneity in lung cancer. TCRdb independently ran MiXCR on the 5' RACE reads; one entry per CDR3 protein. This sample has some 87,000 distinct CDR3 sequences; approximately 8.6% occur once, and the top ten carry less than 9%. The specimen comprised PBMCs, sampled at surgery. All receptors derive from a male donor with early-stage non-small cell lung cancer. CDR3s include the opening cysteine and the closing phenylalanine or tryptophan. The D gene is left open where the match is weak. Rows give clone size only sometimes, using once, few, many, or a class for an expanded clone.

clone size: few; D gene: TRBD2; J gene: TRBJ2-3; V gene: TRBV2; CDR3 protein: CASTLTSGMDTQYF; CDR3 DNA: TGTGCCAGCACCCTGACTAGCGGGATGGATACGCAGTATTTT
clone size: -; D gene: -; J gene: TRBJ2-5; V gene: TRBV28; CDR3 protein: CASSLEYQETQYF; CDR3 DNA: TGTGCCAGCAGCTTGGAGTACCAAGAGACCCAGTACTTC
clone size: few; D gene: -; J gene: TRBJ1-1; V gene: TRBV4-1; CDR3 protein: CASSQEPGGRTEAFF; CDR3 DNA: TGCGCCAGCAGCCAAGAACCGGGGGGGCGAACTGAAGCTTTCTTT
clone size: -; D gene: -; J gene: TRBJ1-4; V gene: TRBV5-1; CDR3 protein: CASSLEATNEKLFF; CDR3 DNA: TGCGCCAGCAGCTTGGAAGCAACTAATGAAAAACTGTTTTTT
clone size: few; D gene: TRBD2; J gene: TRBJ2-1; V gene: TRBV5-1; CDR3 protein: CASSFRTGTNDEQFF; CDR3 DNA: TGCGCCAGCAGCTTTCGCACCGGGACTAACGATGAGCAGTTCTTC
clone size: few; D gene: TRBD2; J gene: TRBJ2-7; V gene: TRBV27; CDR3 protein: CASSFRGGYEQYF; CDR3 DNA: TGTGCCAGCAGTTTTCGGGGGGGCTACGAGCAGTACTTC
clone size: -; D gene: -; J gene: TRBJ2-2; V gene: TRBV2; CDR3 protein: CASSGVVRAGELFF; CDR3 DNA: TGTGCCAGCAGTGGGGTAGTCCGGGCCGGGGAGCTGTTTTTT
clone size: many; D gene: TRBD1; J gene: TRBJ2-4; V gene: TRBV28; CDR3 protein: CASSVTGGRYIQYF; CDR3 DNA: TGTGCCAGCAGTGTAACAGGGGGGAGATACATTCAGTACTTC
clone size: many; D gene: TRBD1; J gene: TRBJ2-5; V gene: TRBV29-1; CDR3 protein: CSVELDREETQYF; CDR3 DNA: TGCAGCGTTGAACTGGACAGGGAAGAGACCCAGTACTTC
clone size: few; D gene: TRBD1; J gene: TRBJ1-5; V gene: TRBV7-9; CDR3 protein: CASSPPGTANQPQHF; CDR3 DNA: TGTGCCAGCAGTCCACCGGGGACAGCGAATCAGCCCCAGCATTTT
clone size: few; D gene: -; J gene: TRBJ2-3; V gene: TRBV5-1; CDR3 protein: CASSSLPLGRETGQDTQYF; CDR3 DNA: TGCGCCAGCAGCTCCCTACCTTTAGGGCGGGAGACAGGGCAAGATACGCAGTATTTT
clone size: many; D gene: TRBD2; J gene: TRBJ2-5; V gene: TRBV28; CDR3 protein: CASSSREGSKQETQYF; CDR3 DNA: TGTGCCAGCAGTTCGAGGGAGGGCTCTAAACAAGAGACCCAGTACTTC
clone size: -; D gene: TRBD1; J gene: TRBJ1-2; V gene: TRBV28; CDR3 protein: CASSLTQGAGYGYTF; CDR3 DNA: TGTGCCAGCAGTTTAACTCAGGGGGCGGGCTATGGCTACACCTTC
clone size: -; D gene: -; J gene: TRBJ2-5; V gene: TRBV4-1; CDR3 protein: CASSQDPAQETQYF; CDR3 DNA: TGCGCCAGCAGCCAAGATCCCGCGCAAGAGACCCAGTACTTC
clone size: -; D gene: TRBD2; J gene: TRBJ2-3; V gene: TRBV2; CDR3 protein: CASSLPTSGGEPDTQYF; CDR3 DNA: TGTGCCAGCAGTTTACCTACTAGCGGGGGGGAGCCAGATACGCAGTATTTT
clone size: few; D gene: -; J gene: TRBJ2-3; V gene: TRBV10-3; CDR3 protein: CAIRTSTVSTDTQYF; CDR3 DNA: TGTGCCATCAGGACCTCGACAGTTAGCACAGATACGCAGTATTTT
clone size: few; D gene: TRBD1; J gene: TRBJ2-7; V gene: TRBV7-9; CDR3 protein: CASTRSGGHEQYF; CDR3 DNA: TGTGCCAGCACCCGGTCAGGGGGACACGAGCAGTACTTC
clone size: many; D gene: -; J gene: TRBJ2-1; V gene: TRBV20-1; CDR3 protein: CSAEAPVKRVSYNEQFF; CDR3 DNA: TGCAGTGCCGAGGCGCCCGTCAAGCGGGTGTCCTACAATGAGCAGTTCTTC
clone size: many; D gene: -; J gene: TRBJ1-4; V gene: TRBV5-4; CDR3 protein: CASSLRRGSNEKLFF; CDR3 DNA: TGTGCCAGCAGCTTGCGAAGGGGTTCTAATGAAAAACTGTTTTTT
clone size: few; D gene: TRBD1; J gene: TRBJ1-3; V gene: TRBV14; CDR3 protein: CASSPDRGADTIYF; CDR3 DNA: TGTGCCAGCAGCCCGGACAGGGGCGCAGACACCATATATTTT
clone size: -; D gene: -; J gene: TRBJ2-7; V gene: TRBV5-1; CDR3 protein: CASSLGLELGEQYF; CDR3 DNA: TGCGCCAGCAGCTTGGGCCTGGAATTGGGCGAGCAGTACTTC
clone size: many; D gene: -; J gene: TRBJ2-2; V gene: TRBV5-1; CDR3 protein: CASSAGGANTGELFF; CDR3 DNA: TGCGCCAGCTCGGCTGGCGGGGCGAACACCGGGGAGCTGTTTTTT
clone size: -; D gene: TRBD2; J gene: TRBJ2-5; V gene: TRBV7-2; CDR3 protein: CASSFRGGPETQYF; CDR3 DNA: TGTGCCAGCAGCTTTCGGGGGGGCCCTGAGACCCAGTACTTC
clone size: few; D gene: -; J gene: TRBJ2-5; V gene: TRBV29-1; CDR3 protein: CSGGEPETQYF; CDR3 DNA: TGCAGCGGAGGGGAGCCGGAGACCCAGTACTTC
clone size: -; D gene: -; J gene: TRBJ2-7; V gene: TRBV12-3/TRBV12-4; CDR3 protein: CASNRPGSYEQYF; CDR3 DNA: TGTGCCAGCAACCGTCCCGGCTCCTACGAGCAGTACTTC
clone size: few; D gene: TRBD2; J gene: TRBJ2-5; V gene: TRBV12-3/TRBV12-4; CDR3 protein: CASRSGGAGTQYF; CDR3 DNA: TGTGCCAGCAGAAGCGGGGGGGCCGGGACCCAGTACTTC
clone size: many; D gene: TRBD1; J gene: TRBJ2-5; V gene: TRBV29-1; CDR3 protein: CSVRDRGRGETQYF; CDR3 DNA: TGCAGCGTCCGGGACAGGGGGCGCGGAGAGACCCAGTACTTC
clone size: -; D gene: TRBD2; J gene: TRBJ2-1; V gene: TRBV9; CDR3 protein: CASSAREGSYNEQFF; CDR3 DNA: TGTGCCAGCAGCGCGCGGGAGGGCTCCTACAATGAGCAGTTCTTC
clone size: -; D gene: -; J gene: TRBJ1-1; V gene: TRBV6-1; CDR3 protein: CASIPLTEAFF; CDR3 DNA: TGTGCCAGCATTCCGCTCACTGAAGCTTTCTTT
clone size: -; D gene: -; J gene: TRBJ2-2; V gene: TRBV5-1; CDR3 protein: CASGSPGELFF; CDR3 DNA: TGCGCCAGCGGTTCACCCGGGGAGCTGTTTTTT
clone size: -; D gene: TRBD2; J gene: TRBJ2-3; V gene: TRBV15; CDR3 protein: CATSRDMAGGLTDTQYF; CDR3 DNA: TGTGCCACCAGCAGAGATATGGCGGGGGGGCTTACAGATACGCAGTATTTT
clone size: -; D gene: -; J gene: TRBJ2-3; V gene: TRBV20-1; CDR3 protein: CSARVRGLDTQYF; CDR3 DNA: TGCAGTGCTAGAGTTCGGGGGTTAGATACGCAGTATTTT
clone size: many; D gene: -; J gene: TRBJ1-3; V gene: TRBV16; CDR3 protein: CASSQSDSAVHSGNTIYF; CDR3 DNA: TGTGCCAGCAGCCAATCAGATTCCGCCGTTCACTCTGGAAACACCATATATTTT
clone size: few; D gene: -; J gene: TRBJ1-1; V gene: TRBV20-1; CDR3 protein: CSARGDRYTEAFF; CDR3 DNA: TGCAGTGCTAGGGGTGACAGATACACTGAAGCTTTCTTT
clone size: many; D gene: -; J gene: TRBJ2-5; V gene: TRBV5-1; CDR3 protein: CASSSADSYQETQYF; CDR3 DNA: TGCGCCAGCAGCTCAGCGGACAGTTACCAAGAGACCCAGTACTTC
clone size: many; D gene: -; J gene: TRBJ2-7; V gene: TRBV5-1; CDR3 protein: CASSLDPGASYEQYF; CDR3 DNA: TGCGCCAGCAGCTTGGATCCGGGGGCTTCCTACGAGCAGTACTTC
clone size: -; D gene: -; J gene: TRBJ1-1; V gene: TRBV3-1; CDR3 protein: CASSQGGTGAEAFF; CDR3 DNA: TGTGCCAGCAGCCAAGGAGGGACGGGTGCTGAAGCTTTCTTT
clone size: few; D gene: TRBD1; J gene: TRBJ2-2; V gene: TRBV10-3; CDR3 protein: CPVQGAVRTGELFF; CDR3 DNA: TGTCCCGTACAGGGGGCCGTAAGGACCGGGGAGCTGTTTTTT
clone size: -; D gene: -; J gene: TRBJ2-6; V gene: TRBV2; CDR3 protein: CASSAGSSGANVLTF; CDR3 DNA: TGTGCCAGCAGTGCAGGGAGCTCTGGGGCCAACGTCCTGACTTTC
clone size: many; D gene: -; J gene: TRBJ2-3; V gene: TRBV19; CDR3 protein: CASSIRITDTQYF; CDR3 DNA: TGTGCCAGTAGTATCAGGATCACAGATACGCAGTATTTT
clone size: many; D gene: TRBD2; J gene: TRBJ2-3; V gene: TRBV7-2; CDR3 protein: CASSPAGGRDTQYF; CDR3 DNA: TGTGCCAGCAGCCCAGCGGGAGGGCGGGATACGCAGTATTTT
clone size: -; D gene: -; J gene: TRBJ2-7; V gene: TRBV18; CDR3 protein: CASSPTQYEQYF; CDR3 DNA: TGTGCCAGCTCACCCACTCAGTACGAGCAGTACTTC
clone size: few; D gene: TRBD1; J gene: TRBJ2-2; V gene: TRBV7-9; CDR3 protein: CASRRDRDNTGELFF; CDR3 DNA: TGTGCCAGCAGACGGGACAGGGACAACACCGGGGAGCTGTTTTTT
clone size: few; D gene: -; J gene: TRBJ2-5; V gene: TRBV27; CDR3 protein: CAMGGRTSGQETQYF; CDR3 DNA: TGTGCCATGGGGGGTAGAACTTCCGGACAAGAGACCCAGTACTTC
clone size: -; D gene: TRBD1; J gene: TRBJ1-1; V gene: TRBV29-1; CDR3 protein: CSVMGQGNTEAFF; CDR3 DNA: TGCAGCGTTATGGGACAGGGGAACACTGAAGCTTTCTTT
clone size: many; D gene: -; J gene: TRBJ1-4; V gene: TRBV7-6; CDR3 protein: CASSLAPTGLSEKLFF; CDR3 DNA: TGTGCCAGCAGCTTAGCCCCCACAGGGCTGAGTGAAAAACTGTTTTTT
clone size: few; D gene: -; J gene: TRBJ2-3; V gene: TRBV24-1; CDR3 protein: CATSPGESTDTQYF; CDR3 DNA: TGTGCCACCAGTCCGGGGGAGAGCACAGATACGCAGTATTTT
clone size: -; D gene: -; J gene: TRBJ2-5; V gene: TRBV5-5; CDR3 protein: CASSLGGTQETQYF; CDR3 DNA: TGTGCCAGCAGCTTGGGCGGGACGCAAGAGACCCAGTACTTC
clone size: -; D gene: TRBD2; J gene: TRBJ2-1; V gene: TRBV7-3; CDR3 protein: CASSWTSENEQFF; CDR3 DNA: TGTGCCAGCAGCTGGACTAGCGAGAATGAGCAGTTCTTC
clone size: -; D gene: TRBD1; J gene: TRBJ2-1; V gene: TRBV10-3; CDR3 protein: CAISRTGGTDEQFF; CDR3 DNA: TGTGCCATCAGTAGGACAGGGGGCACGGATGAGCAGTTCTTC
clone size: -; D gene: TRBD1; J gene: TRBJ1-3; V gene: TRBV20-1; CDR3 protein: CSGRDSGNTIYF; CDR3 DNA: TGCAGTGGTAGGGACAGCGGAAACACCATATATTTT
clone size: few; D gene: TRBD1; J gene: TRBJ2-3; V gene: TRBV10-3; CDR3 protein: CAISVSGTGRRDTQYF; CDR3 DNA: TGTGCCATCAGTGTCTCCGGGACAGGGCGTAGAGATACGCAGTATTTT
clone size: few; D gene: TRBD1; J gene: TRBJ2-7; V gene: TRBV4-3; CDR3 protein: CASSQRQGALEQYF; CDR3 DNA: TGCGCCAGCAGCCAGCGACAGGGGGCTCTCGAGCAGTACTTC
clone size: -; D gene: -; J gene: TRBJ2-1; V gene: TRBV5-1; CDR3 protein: CASSPGLNNEQFF; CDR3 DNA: TGCGCCAGCAGCCCTGGACTAAACAATGAGCAGTTCTTC
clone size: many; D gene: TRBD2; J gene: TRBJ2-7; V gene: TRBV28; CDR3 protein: CASDSGGYEQYF; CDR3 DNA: TGTGCCAGCGACAGCGGGGGTTACGAGCAGTACTTC
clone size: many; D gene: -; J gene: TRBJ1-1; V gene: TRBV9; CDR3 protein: CASSPRIGGLHTEAFF; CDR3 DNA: TGTGCCAGCAGCCCCAGAATCGGGGGTCTCCACACTGAAGCTTTCTTT
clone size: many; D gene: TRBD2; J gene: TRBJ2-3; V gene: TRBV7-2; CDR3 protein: CASSPPGLATDTQYF; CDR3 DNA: TGTGCCAGCAGCCCACCGGGACTAGCGACAGATACGCAGTATTTT
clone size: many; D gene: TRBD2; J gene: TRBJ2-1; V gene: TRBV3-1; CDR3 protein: CASSQDFGGGPSNEQFF; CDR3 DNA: TGTGCCAGCAGCCAAGATTTCGGGGGAGGGCCGAGCAATGAGCAGTTCTTC